Below are 5 T cell receptor beta chains sequenced from a single sample in a study of blood T cell repertoires in COVID-19. Assay: immunoSEQ multiplex PCR; the TCRdb copy retains only in-frame clones and omits some. This table has 95,000 to 150,000 clones, 80% appearing once. The material sequenced was peripheral blood. Every receptor here comes from a man between 60 and 75 years old with active or convalescent COVID-19.

This clone was seen more than once but under ten times. This chain connects TRBV18 to TRBJ1-3; no reliable D call. V lost 3 bases and J lost 0, with 15 bases in between. The germline V gene has CDR1 KGHSH and CDR2 LQKENI. The CDR3 totals 17 residues. CDR3 DNA: TGTGCCAGCTCACCCATACGCGTGCGGAGCTCTGGAAACACCATATATTTT. Amino acid sequence: CASSPIRVRSSGNTIYF.

This clone has more than one count but fewer than ten. The V gene is TRBV4-1, the J gene TRBJ2-6; D not resolved. Germline V gene data show CDR1 as MGHRA and CDR2 as YSYEKL. This CDR3 has 15 residues. V lost 1 base to trimming and J lost 2 bases, with 6 bases between them. CDR3 region: CASSQVVPGANVLTF. For the CDR3, the DNA is TGCGCCAGCAGCCAAGTCGTCCCTGGGGCCAACGTCCTGACTTTC.

The rearrangement joins TRBV4-3 to TRBJ2-1; maybe TRBD1 (5 bases). Deletions cut 0 bases from V and 9 bases from J, with 9 bases between. Germline loops: CDR1 LGHNA, CDR2 YSLEER. The CDR3 is 13 amino acids. The CDR3 region is CASSQEQAGEQFF. The CDR3 region has the DNA TGCGCCAGCAGCCAAGAACAGGCCGGTGAGCAGTTCTTC.

The rearrangement joins TRBV28 to TRBJ2-1; perhaps TRBD2 as D (7 bases). In germline, CDR1 is MDHEN, CDR2 SYDVKM. This CDR3 has 16 amino acids. Trimming removed 3 bases from V and 5 bases from J, with 17 bases in between. DNA of the CDR3: TGTGCCAGCAGTTTTAGGGGGAGGGCCCTAAACAATGAGCAGTTCTTC. Amino acids: CASSFRGRALNNEQFF.

This sequence joins TRBV11-2 and TRBJ1-5; 9 bases map to TRBD1. The CDR3 is made up of 15 amino acids. The J segment lost 1 base and the V segment lost 6 bases, leaving 4 bases of the junction unmatched. The germline V gene has CDR1 SGHAT and CDR2 FQNNGV. Written as DNA, the CDR3 is TGTGCCAGCAGTCTGGACAGGGGCAGCAATCAGCCCCAGCATTTT. As protein: CASSLDRGSNQPQHF.